This entry concerns a single TCR beta chain. The CDR3 has 16 residues. V dropped 9 bases and J dropped 2 bases, with 19 bases sitting between them. This entry belongs to a study of blood T cell repertoires in COVID-19. The repertoire was sequenced with immunoSEQ multiplex PCR; TCRdb's copy has only in-frame clones and lacks some. In the table there are about 64,000 clones, around 83% of which are singletons. The chain carries TRBV23-1 and TRBJ2-2, with D maybe TRBD1 (5 bases). TRBV23-1 is an ORF for which the function is uncertain. This clonotype originated in a human donor in a cohort sampled during active COVID-19. Sequencing was done on a sample of peripheral blood. As DNA, the CDR3 is TGCGCCAGGGCTAGAACGAGACAGCTAAACACCGGGGAGCTGTTTTTT. Its protein product is CARARTRQLNTGELFF.